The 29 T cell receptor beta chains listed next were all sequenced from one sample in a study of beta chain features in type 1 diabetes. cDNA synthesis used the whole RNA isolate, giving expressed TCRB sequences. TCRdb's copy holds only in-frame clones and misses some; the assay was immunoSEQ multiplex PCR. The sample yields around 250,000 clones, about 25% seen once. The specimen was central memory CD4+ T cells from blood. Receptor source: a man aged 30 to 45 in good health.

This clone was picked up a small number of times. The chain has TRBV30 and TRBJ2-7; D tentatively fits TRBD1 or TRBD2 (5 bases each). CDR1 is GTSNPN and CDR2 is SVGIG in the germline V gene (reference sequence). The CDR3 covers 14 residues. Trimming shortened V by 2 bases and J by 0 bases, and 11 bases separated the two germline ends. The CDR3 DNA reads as TGTGCCTGGAGTCGGCCAGGGAGCTCCTACGAGCAGTACTTC. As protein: CAWSRPGSSYEQYF.

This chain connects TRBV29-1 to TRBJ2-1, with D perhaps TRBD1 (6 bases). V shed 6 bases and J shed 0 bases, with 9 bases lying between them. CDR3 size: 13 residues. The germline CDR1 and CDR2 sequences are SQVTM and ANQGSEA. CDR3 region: CSVGQSSYNEQFF. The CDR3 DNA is TGCAGCGTCGGACAGAGCTCCTACAATGAGCAGTTCTTC.

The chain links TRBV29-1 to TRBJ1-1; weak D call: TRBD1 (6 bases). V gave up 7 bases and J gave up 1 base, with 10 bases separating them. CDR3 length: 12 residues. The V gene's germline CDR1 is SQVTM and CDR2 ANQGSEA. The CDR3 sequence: CSAVTGNTEAFF. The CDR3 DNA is TGCAGCGCAGTGACAGGGAACACTGAAGCTTTCTTT.

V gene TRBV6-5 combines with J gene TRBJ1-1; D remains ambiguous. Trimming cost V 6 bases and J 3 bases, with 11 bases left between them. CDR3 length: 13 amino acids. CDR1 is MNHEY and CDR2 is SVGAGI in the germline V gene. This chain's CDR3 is CASSPPGYTEAFF. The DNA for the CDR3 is TGTGCCAGCAGCCCCCCGGGGTACACTGAAGCTTTCTTT.

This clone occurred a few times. CDR3 sequence reads: CASSLRVSNQPQHF. The CDR3 DNA is TGTGCCAGCAGCTTGCGAGTTAGCAATCAGCCCCAGCATTTT. This chain links TRBV5-6 with TRBJ1-5; D gene ambiguous. Trimming cost V 1 base and J 0 bases, with 5 bases left between them. The CDR3 is 14 amino acids. Germline CDR1 reads SGHDT; CDR2 reads YYEEEE.

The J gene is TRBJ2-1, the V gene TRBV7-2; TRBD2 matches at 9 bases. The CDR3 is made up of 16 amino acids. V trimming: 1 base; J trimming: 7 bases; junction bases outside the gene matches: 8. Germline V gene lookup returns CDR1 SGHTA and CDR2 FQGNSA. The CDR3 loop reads CASSLGPSGVFNEQFF. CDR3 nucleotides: TGTGCCAGCAGCTTAGGTCCTAGCGGGGTGTTTAATGAGCAGTTCTTC.

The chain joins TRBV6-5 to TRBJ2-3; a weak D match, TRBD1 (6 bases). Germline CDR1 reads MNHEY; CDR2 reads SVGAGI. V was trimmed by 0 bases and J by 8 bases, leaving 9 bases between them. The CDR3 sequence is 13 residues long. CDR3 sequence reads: CASSYSRGGTQYF. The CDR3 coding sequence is TGTGCCAGCAGTTACTCGAGAGGGGGTACGCAGTATTTT.

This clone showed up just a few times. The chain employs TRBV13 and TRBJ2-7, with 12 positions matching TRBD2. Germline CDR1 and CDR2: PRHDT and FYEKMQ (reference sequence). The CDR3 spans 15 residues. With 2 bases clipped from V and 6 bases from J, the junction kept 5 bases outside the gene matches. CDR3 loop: CASSLRLAGEREQYF. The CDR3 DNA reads TGTGCCAGCAGCTTAAGACTAGCGGGAGAGCGCGAGCAGTACTTC.

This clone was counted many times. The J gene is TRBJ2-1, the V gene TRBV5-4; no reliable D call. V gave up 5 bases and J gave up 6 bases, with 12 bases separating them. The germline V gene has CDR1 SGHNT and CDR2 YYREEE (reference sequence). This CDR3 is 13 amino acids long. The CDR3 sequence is CASSNRVGNEQFF. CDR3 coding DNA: TGTGCCAGCAGTAATCGGGTTGGCAATGAGCAGTTCTTC. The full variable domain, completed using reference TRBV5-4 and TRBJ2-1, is ETGVTQSPTHLIKTRGQQVTLRCSSQSGHNTVSWYQQALGQGPQFIFQYYREEENGRGNFPPRFSGLQFPNYSSELNVNALELDDSALYLCASSNRVGNEQFFGPGTRLTVL.

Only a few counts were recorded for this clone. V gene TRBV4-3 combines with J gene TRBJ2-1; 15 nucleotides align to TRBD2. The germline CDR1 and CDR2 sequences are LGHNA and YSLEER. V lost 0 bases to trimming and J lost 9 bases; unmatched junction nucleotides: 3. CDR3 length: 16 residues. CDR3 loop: CASSQETGLAGGEQFF. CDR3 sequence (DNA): TGCGCCAGCAGCCAAGAGACGGGACTAGCGGGAGGTGAGCAGTTCTTC.

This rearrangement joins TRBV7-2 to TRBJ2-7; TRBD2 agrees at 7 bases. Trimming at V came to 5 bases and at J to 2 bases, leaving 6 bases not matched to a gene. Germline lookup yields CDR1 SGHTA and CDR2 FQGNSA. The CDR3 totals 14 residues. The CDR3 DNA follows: TGTGCCAGCAGCCCCCAGCGGGGAACCTACGAGCAGTACTTC. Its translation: CASSPQRGTYEQYF.

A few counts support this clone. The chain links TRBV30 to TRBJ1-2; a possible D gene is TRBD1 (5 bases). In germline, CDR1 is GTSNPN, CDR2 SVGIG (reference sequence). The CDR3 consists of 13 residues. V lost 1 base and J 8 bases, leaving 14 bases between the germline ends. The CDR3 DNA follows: TGTGCCTGGAGTGGACAGCTCCGTGGAGGCTACACCTTC. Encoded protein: CAWSGQLRGGYTF.

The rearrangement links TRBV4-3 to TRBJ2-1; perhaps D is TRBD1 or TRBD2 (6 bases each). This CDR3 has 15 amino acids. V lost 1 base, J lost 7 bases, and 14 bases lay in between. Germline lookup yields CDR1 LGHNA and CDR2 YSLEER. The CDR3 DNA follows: TGCGCCAGCAGCCAAGGGGGGGCGGTATGGAATGAGCAGTTCTTC. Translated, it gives CASSQGGAVWNEQFF.

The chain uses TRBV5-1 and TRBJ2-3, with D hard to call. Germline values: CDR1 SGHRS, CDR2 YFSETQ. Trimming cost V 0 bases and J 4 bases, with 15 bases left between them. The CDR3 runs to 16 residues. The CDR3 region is CASSLDARQSPDTQYF. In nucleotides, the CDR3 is TGCGCCAGCAGCTTGGATGCTAGGCAGAGTCCAGATACGCAGTATTTT.

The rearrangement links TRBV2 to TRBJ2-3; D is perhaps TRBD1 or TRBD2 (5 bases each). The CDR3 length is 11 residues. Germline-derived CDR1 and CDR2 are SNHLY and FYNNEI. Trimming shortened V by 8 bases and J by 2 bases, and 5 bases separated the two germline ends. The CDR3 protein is CASGTTDTQYF. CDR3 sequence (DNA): TGTGCCAGCGGGACCACAGATACGCAGTATTTT.

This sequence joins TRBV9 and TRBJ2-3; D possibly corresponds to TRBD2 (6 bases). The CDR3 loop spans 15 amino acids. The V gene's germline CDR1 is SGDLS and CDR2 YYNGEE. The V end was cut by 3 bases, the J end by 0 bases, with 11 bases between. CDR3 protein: CASSGDGRSTDTQYF. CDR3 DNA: TGTGCCAGCAGCGGGGACGGGAGAAGCACAGATACGCAGTATTTT.

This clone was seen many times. The CDR3 DNA is TGTGCCAGCAGCCAAGGAGCACAGGGCGCCTATGGCTACACCTTC. It yields the protein CASSQGAQGAYGYTF. This chain connects TRBV4-2 to TRBJ1-2, with D perhaps TRBD1 (6 bases). CDR3 length: 15 residues. V lost 1 base to trimming and J lost 4 bases, with 13 bases between them. Germline values: CDR1 LGHNA, CDR2 YNFKEQ.

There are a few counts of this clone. CDR3 bases: TGTGCCAGCAGTGGGGGAGAAGGCTACACCTTC. Translation: CASSGGEGYTF. V is TRBV25-1 and J is TRBJ1-2; D remains unclear. Germline-derived CDR1 and CDR2 are MGHDK and SYGVNS. The CDR3 length is 11 residues. Trimming pared 4 bases from V and 8 bases from J, leaving 8 bases between.

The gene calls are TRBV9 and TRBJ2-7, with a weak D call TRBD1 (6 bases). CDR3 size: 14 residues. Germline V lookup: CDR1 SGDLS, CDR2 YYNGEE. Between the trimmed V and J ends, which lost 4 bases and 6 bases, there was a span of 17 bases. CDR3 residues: CASSTHSQGSEQYF. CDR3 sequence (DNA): TGTGCCAGCAGCACTCACTCACAGGGTAGCGAGCAGTACTTC.

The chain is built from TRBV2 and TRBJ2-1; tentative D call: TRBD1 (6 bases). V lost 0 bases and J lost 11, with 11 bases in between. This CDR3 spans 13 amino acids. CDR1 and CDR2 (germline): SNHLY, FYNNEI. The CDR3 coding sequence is TGTGCCAGCAGTGAAGCTGTGACAGGCCAGCAGTTCTTC. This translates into CASSEAVTGQQFF.

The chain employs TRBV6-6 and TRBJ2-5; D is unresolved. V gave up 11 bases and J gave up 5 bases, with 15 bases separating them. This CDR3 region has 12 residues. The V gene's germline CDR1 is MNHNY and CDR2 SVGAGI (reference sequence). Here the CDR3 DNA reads TGTGCCGGGTCCCCAGAAGGGGAGACCCAGTACTTC. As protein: CAGSPEGETQYF.

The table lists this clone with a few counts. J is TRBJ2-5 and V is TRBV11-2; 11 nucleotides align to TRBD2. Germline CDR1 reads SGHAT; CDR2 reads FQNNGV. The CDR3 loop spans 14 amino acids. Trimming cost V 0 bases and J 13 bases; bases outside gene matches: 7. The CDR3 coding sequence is TGTGCCAGCAGCTTAGAGACTAGCGGGGCCCCGGGGTACTTC. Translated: CASSLETSGAPGYF.

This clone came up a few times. The CDR3 region has the DNA TGTGCCAGCAGTTTCACCCGGACTCCTAACTATGGCTACACCTTC. This codes for CASSFTRTPNYGYTF. The J gene is TRBJ1-2, the V gene TRBV27; D ambiguous. Between the trimmed V and J ends, which lost 3 bases and 0 bases, there was a span of 11 bases. Germline loops: CDR1 MNHEY, CDR2 SMNVEV (reference sequence). This CDR3 is built from 15 residues.

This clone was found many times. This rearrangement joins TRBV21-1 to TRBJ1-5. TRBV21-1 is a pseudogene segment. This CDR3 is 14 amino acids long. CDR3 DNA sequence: TGTGCCAGCAGCAAAGGAAGGTCTAATCAGCCCCAGCATTTT. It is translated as CASSKGRSNQPQHF.

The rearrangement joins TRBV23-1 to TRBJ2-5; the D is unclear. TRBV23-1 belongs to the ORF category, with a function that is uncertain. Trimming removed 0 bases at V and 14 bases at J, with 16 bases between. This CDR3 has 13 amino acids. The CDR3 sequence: CASSQSGSPKPYF. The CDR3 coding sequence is TGCGCCAGCAGTCAATCAGGAAGCCCCAAACCATACTTC.

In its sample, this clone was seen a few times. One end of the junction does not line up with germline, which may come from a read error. This CDR3 is CSARGWGDYF. CDR3 bases: TGCAGTGCTAGAGGGTGGGGGGATTACTTT. The chain uses TRBV20-1 and TRBJ1-1; TRBD1 is a possible D gene (5 bases). The germline V gene has CDR1 DFQATT and CDR2 SNEGSKA (reference sequence). The CDR3 is made up of 10 amino acids.

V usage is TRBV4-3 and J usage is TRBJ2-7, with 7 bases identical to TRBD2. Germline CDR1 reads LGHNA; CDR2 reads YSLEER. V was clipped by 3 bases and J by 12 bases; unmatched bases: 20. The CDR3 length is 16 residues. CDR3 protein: CASSQIPVDRLCGGYF. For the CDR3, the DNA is TGCGCCAGCAGCCAGATTCCTGTGGACCGGCTCTGCGGGGGGTACTTC.

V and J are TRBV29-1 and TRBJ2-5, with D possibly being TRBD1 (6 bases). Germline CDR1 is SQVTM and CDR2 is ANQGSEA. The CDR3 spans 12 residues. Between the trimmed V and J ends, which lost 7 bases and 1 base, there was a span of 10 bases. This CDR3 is CSGTQGQETQYF. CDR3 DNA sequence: TGCAGCGGAACACAGGGCCAAGAGACCCAGTACTTC.

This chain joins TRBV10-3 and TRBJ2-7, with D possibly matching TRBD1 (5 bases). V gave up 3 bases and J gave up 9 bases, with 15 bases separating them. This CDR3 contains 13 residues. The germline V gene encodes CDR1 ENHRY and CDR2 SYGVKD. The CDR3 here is CAISEIWGQGQYF. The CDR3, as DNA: TGTGCCATCAGTGAAATTTGGGGCCAAGGGCAGTACTTC.